The following is a T cell receptor (beta chain) sequence with its context. The data were produced by immunoSEQ multiplex PCR, yet TCRdb's version contains in-frame clones alone and is incomplete. The sample yields fewer than 120,000 clones, roughly four fifths seen once. This sample is part of a study of blood T cell repertoires in COVID-19. Study at large: Samples of COVID-19 (acute and convalescent) were obtained from the United States, Italy and Spain. Sources were T cells, B-cell-depleted T cells, or PBMCs; the material itself was cDNA or gDNA.

Trimming pared 4 bases from V and 3 bases from J, leaving 11 bases between. The CDR3 is 14 amino acids. CDR1 and CDR2 from the germline V gene are KGHDR and SFDVKD. This receptor was identified in a woman between 55 and 75 years old with acute or convalescent COVID-19. The rearrangement links TRBV24-1 to TRBJ1-2, with a weak D call TRBD1 (6 bases). The sequencing input was peripheral blood. CDR3: CATSDGQTYYGYTF. DNA for the CDR3: TGTGCCACCAGTGACGGACAGACATACTATGGCTACACCTTC.